The entry below gives a single T cell receptor (beta chain) sequence along with its context. Clinicians in the United States treated all participants with HIV. The CDR3 spans 12 residues. Trimming took 11 bases from V and 5 from J, leaving 12 bases between them. The germline gives CDR1 LNHDA, CDR2 SQIVND (reference sequence). These data belong to a study of long-term antiretroviral therapy in people with HIV. This was the immunoSEQ v3.0 assay at survey level. Method: immunoSEQ multiplex PCR; TCRdb's copy keeps in-frame clones and lacks some. The sample has fewer than 35,000 clones; about 81% are singletons.

This sequence joins TRBV19 and TRBJ1-4; D uncertain. This TCR derives from a man aged 50-60 years with HIV. The source was unsorted PBMCs, collected 2.9 years after starting antiretroviral therapy. The CDR3 sequence: CASGERNEKLFF. As DNA, the CDR3 is TGTGCCTCAGGAGAGCGAAATGAAAAACTGTTTTTT.